This T cell receptor (beta chain) was observed in a study of early T cells in non-severe SARS-CoV-2 infection. CDR3 length: 10 residues. CDR1 is SQVTM and CDR2 is ANQGSEA in the germline V gene. Trimming removed 5 bases from V and 4 bases from J, with 4 bases in between. TCRdb processed the 5' RACE reads anew with MiXCR; each CDR3 protein has one entry. Seen here are 76,000 or so distinct CDR3 sequences, 10% to 12% observed once, and the top ten hold 4.7%. The specimen sequenced was whole blood. The chain employs TRBV29-1 and TRBJ2-3; D is undetermined. The source is an adult who was a healthcare worker with PCR-confirmed SARS-CoV-2 infection or an uninfected control (not recorded which). CDR3 nucleotides: TGCAGCGTTCGGGCAGATACGCAGTATTTT. As protein: CSVRADTQYF.